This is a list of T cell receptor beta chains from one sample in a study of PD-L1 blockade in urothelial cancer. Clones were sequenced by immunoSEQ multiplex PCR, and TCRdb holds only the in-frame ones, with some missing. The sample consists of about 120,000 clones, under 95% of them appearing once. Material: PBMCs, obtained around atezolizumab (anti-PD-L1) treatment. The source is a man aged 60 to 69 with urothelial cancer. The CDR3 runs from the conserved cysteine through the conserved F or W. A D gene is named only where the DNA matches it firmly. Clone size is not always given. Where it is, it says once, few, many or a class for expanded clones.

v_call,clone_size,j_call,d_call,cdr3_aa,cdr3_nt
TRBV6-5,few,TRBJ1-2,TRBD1,CASSARGQGLYGYTF,TGTGCCAGCAGTGCCCGGGGACAGGGACTCTATGGCTACACCTTC
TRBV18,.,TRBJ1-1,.,CASSPRQQNTEAFF,TGTGCCAGCTCACCAAGACAGCAGAACACTGAAGCTTTCTTT
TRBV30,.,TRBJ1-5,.,CAWSSGGNQPQHF,TGTGCCTGGAGTTCGGGGGGCAATCAGCCCCAGCATTTT
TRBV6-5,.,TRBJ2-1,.,CASIDTSDANEQFF,TGTGCCAGCATCGACACTTCGGATGCAAATGAGCAGTTCTTC
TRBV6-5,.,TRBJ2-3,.,CASSLDGRTDTQYF,TGTGCCAGCAGTTTGGATGGGCGCACAGATACGCAGTATTTT
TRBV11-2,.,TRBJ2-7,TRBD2,CASSRLAGGSGYEQYF,TGTGCCAGCAGTAGACTAGCGGGAGGGTCTGGCTACGAGCAGTACTTC
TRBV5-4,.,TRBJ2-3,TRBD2,CASSSLAGSADTQYF,TGTGCCAGCAGCTCTCTAGCGGGGTCCGCAGATACGCAGTATTTT
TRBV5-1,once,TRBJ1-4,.,CASTGRPNEKLFF,TGCGCCAGCACGGGTCGTCCGAATGAAAAACTGTTTTTT
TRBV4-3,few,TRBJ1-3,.,CASSQEHSGNTIYF,TGCGCCAGCAGCCAAGAACACTCTGGAAACACCATATATTTT
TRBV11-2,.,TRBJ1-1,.,CASSLVGGGIMNTEAFF,TGTGCCAGCAGCTTAGTGGGGGGAGGGATCATGAACACTGAAGCTTTCTTT
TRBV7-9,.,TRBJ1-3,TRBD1,CASSKRTGSGNTIYF,TGTGCCAGCAGCAAAAGGACAGGGTCAGGAAACACCATATATTTT
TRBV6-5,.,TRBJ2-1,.,CASSYGGLGNEQFF,TGTGCCAGCAGTTACGGAGGCCTGGGCAATGAGCAGTTCTTC
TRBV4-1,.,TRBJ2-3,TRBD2,CARQPSGLDTDTQYF,TGCGCCAGACAGCCTAGCGGGCTAGACACAGATACGCAGTATTTT
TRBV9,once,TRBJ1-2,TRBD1,CASSPVGTDYGYTF,TGTGCCAGCAGCCCCGTCGGGACAGACTATGGCTACACCTTC
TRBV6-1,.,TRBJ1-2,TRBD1,CATRLQGSYGYTF,TGTGCCACTCGGTTACAGGGGTCCTATGGCTACACCTTC
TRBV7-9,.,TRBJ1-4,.,CASSPQYTTNEKLFF,TGTGCCAGCAGCCCGCAATACACAACTAATGAAAAACTGTTTTTT
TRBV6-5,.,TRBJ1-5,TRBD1,CASRGTGYSNQPQHF,TGTGCCAGCAGAGGGACAGGCTATAGCAATCAGCCCCAGCATTTT
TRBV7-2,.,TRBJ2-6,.,CASSLVPAGANVLTF,TGTGCCAGCAGCTTAGTTCCAGCTGGGGCCAACGTCCTGACTTTC
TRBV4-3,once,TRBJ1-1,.,CASSQDLRENTEAFF,TGCGCCAGCAGCCAAGATCTCAGGGAGAACACTGAAGCTTTCTTT
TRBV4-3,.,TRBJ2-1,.,CASSQEAGLGRNEQFF,TGCGCCAGCAGCCAAGAGGCGGGATTAGGTCGCAATGAGCAGTTCTTC
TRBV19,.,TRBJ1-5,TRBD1,CASSMGQTSNQPQHF,TGTGCCAGTAGTATGGGACAGACTAGCAATCAGCCCCAGCATTTT
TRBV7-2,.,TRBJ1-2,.,CASSFPGVGGYTF,TGTGCCAGCAGCTTTCCCGGGGTCGGTGGCTACACCTTC
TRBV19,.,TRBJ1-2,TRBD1,CASSTQGVYGYTF,TGTGCCAGTAGTACTCAGGGGGTTTATGGCTACACCTTC
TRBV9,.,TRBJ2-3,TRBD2,CASSVKLAGRTDTQYF,TGTGCCAGCAGCGTAAAACTAGCGGGAAGGACAGATACGCAGTATTTT
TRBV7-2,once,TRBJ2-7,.,CASSPAPGGLYEQYF,TGTGCCAGCAGCCCCGCCCCAGGGGGGCTCTACGAGCAGTACTTC
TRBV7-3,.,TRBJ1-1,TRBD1,CASSLRYRGNTEAFF,TGTGCCAGCAGCTTAAGATACAGGGGCAACACTGAAGCTTTCTTT
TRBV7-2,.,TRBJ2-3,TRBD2,CASSWAGGPADTQYF,TGTGCCAGCAGCTGGGCGGGGGGGCCCGCAGATACGCAGTATTTT
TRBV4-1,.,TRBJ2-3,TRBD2,CASSPRGLAGGPSTDTDTQYF,TGCGCCAGCAGCCCGAGGGGACTAGCGGGAGGGCCAAGCACTGACACAGATACGCAGTATTTT
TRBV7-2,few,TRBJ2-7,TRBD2,CASSISSGQGEQYF,TGTGCCAGCAGCATATCTAGCGGGCAAGGCGAGCAGTACTTC
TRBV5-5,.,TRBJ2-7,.,CASSLAGRPLKVGSYEQYF,TGTGCCAGCAGCTTGGCTGGCAGGCCGTTAAAGGTAGGCTCCTACGAGCAGTACTTC
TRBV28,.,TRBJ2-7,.,CASSLMGRHYEQYF,TGTGCCAGCAGTTTAATGGGGCGCCACTACGAGCAGTACTTC
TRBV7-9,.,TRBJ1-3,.,CASSFGRATGNTIYF,TGTGCCAGCAGCTTTGGGAGGGCGACCGGAAACACCATATATTTT
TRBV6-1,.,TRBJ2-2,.,CASSEAPRVTGELFF,TGTGCCAGCAGTGAAGCGCCCAGGGTGACCGGGGAGCTGTTTTTT
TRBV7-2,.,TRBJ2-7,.,CASSYRERGPSYEQYF,TGTGCCAGCAGCTACCGGGAGCGTGGACCCTCCTACGAGCAGTACTTC
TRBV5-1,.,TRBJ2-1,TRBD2,CASSLRLAGQFSEQFF,TGCGCCAGCAGCCTTAGACTAGCGGGGCAGTTTAGTGAGCAGTTCTTC
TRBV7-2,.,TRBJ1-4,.,CASSLGGRPEEKLFF,TGTGCCAGCAGCTTAGGAGGCCGGCCGGAGGAAAAACTGTTTTTT
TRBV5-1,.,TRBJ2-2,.,CASSMTGSGGELFF,TGCGCCAGCAGCATGACAGGAAGCGGCGGGGAGCTGTTTTTT
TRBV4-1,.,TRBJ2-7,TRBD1,CASSQENRRTGPYEQYF,TGCGCCAGCAGCCAAGAGAACCGTCGGACAGGGCCCTACGAGCAGTACTTC
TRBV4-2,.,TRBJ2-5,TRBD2,CASSQGLMAETQYF,TGTGCCAGCAGCCAGGGACTAATGGCGGAGACCCAGTACTTC
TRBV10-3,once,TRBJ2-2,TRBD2,CAIRATLAGGTNTGELFF,TGTGCCATCAGGGCGACACTAGCGGGGGGCACGAACACCGGGGAGCTGTTTTTT
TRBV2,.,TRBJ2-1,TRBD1,CASNGQGNNEQFF,TGTGCCAGCAACGGACAGGGCAACAATGAGCAGTTCTTC
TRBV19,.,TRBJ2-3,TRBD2,CASSRLLAGTTDTQYF,TGTGCCAGTAGTAGACTACTAGCGGGCACCACAGATACGCAGTATTTT
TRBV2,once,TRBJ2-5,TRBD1,CASSGQGAYQETQYF,TGTGCCAGCAGTGGCCAGGGGGCGTACCAAGAGACCCAGTACTTC
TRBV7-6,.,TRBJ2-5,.,CASSLAVPETQYF,TGTGCCAGCAGCTTAGCTGTCCCGGAGACCCAGTACTTC
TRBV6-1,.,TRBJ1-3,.,CASSEALASGNTIYF,TGTGCCAGCAGTGAAGCATTGGCTTCTGGAAACACCATATATTTT
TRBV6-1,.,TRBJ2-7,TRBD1,CASSEAGGQGIYEQYF,TGTGCCAGCAGTGAAGCAGGGGGACAGGGCATCTACGAGCAGTACTTC
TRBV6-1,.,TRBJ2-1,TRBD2,CASRLVTSGYNEQFF,TGTGCCAGCAGATTAGTTACTAGCGGATACAATGAGCAGTTCTTC
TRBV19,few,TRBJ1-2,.,CASNAGRAMSGYTF,TGTGCCAGTAATGCCGGGAGAGCCATGAGTGGCTACACCTTC
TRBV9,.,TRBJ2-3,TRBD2,CASTTSPIPDTQYF,TGTGCCAGCACGACTAGCCCGATCCCAGATACGCAGTATTTT
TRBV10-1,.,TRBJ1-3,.,CASSEESFSGNTIYF,TGCGCCAGCAGTGAAGAGTCTTTCTCTGGAAACACCATATATTTT
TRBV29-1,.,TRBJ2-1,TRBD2,CSGRGLAGIDNEQFF,TGCAGCGGGCGGGGACTAGCGGGGATCGACAATGAGCAGTTCTTC
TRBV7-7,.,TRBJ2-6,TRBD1,CASSLGTASGANVLTF,TGTGCTAGCAGCTTAGGGACAGCTTCTGGGGCCAACGTCCTGACTTTC